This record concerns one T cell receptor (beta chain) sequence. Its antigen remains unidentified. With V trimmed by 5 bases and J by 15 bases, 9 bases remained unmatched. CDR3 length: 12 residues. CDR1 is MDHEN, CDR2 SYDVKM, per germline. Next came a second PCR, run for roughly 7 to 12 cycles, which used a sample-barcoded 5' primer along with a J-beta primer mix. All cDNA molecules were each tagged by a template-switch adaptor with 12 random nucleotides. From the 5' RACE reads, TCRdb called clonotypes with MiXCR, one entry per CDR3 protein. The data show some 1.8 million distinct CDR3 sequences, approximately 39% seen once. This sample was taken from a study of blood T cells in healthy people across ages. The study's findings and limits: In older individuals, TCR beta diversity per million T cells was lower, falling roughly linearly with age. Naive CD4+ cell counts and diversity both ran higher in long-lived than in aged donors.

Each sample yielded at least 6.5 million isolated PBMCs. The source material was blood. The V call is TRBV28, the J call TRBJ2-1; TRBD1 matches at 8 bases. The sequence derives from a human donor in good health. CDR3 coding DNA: TGTGCCAGCAGTCTATCCGACAGGGGATCGTTCTTC. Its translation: CASSLSDRGSFF.